The entry below describes one T cell receptor beta chain. The antigen is unknown. The data are from a study of OX40 agonist ivuxolimab in advanced cancers. Unmatched junction bases numbered 4, after V lost 4 bases and J lost 2 bases. CDR1 and CDR2 (germline): SGHTA, FQGNSA. The CDR3 contains 14 residues. TCRdb keeps only in-frame clones here, not all; method: immunoSEQ multiplex PCR. The repertoire holds some 67,000 clones, over 70% seen once, with 5% to 6% in the top ten. Notes on the study in general: Expanded clones were, on average, more numerous in CD8+ T cells than in CD4+. At 0.1 to 3.0 mg/kg, clonal expansion of CD4+ and CD8+ blood T cells had occurred by week 6.

V gene TRBV7-2 combines with J gene TRBJ2-5, with TRBD1 matching over 7 bases. This receptor was taken from an adult with an advanced solid tumor such as melanoma, head and neck, liver or kidney cancer. The sequencing here drew on CD4+ or CD8+ T cells sorted from blood, taken in a trial of the OX40 agonist ivuxolimab. This CDR3 reads CASSSQGFQETQYF. The CDR3 DNA is TGTGCCAGCAGCTCACAGGGGTTTCAAGAGACCCAGTACTTC.